Following are 8 T cell receptor beta chains from one sample sequenced in a study of tumor and adjacent non-tumor tissue in lung cancer. TCRbeta libraries were built with three rounds of nested PCR, modified from ARM-PCR. TCRdb re-called the multiplex PCR reads through MiXCR, storing one row per CDR3 protein. Of 55,000 to 65,000 distinct CDR3 sequences listed, about 55% are singletons. RNA was extracted from bulk tissue without any cell sorting. More than 3 cm separated this lung sample from the edge of the tumor. Sequences were obtained from distant non-tumor lung tissue. All receptors come from a man in his 70s with non-small cell lung cancer.

Note on this clonotype: The CDR3 does not close with the conserved phenylalanine or tryptophan, likely indicating a read error. The rearrangement links TRBV11-2 to TRBJ2-2; 7 nucleotides line up with TRBD1. The length of the CDR3 is 16 residues. CDR1 SGHAT and CDR2 FQNNGV come from the germline V gene. CDR3 DNA: TGTGCCAGCAGCCCACAGGGGACGTTGTTCGCCGGGAAGCTGTTTTAT. Translated, it gives CASSPQGTLFAGKLFY.

The V gene is TRBV20-1, the J gene TRBJ2-5; TRBD1 matches at 7 bases. The CDR3 is made up of 12 amino acids. Germline-derived CDR1 and CDR2 are DFQATT and SNEGSKA (reference sequence). The V gene end was trimmed by 5 bases and the J gene end by 7 bases; junction bases not matched to a gene: 7. CDR3 nucleotides: TGCAGTGCTTCAGACAGGGTAGGGACCCAGTACTTC. It encodes CSASDRVGTQYF.

The sample holds a few counts of this clonotype. The chain combines TRBV30 with TRBJ2-4; D uncertain. CDR1 and CDR2 (germline): GTSNPN, SVGIG (reference sequence). This CDR3 is built from 14 residues. Trimming pared 2 bases from V and 10 bases from J, leaving 18 bases between. The DNA for the CDR3 is TGTGCCTGGAGTACCGAATCCCTATCCGGGATTCAGTACTTC. This gives the protein CAWSTESLSGIQYF. The entire variable domain, with the rest obtained from reference TRBV30 and TRBJ2-4, is as follows: SQTIHQWPATLVQPVGSPLSLECTVEGTSNPNLYWYRQAAGRGLQLLFYSVGIGQISSEVPQNLSASRPQDRQFILSSKKLLLSDSGFYLCAWSTESLSGIQYFGAGTRLSVL.

The V gene is TRBV5-5, the J gene TRBJ2-7; 10 nucleotides agree with TRBD1. Trimming cost V 8 bases and J 9 bases; bases outside gene matches: 14. Germline V gene sequence: CDR1 SGHKS, CDR2 YYEKEE (reference sequence). The CDR3 runs 14 residues. CDR3 protein: CASGPGTGEVGQYF. CDR3 coding DNA: TGTGCCAGTGGCCCGGGGACAGGGGAGGTCGGGCAGTACTTC. The full variable domain, completed using reference TRBV5-5 and TRBJ2-7, is DAGVTQSPTHLIKTRGQQVTLRCSPISGHKSVSWYQQVLGQGPQFIFQYYEKEERGRGNFPDRFSARQFPNYSSELNVNALLLGDSALYLCASGPGTGEVGQYFGPGTRLTVT.

With respect to this clonotype: This could be a read error, since a much larger clone is one nucleotide away. This sequence joins TRBV5-1 and TRBJ2-2; 7 bases map to TRBD1. The CDR3 is 16 residues long. The germline V gene has CDR1 SGHRS and CDR2 YFSETQ. CDR3 sequence (DNA): TGCGCCAGCAGCCTCCGACAGGGTGGCAACACCGGGGAGCTGCTTTTT. This codes for CASSLRQGGNTGELLF.

This clonotype was observed a few times. A much larger clone lies a single base off, so this may be a read error. The genes are TRBV29-1 and TRBJ1-2, with 8 positions matching TRBD1. The germline V gene has CDR1 SQVTM and CDR2 ANQGSEA. The V gene end was trimmed by 7 bases and the J gene end by 4 bases; junction bases not matched to a gene: 8. The CDR3 covers 13 residues. The CDR3 sequence is CSATGVGCYGYTF. Here the CDR3 DNA reads TGCAGCGCGACAGGGGTGGGGTGCTATGGCTACACCTTC.

This clonotype was seen a handful of times. Germline is not matched at one junction end, which may reflect a read error. This CDR3 reads CARSSTGPNQPQHF. Here the CDR3 DNA reads TGTGCCCGGAGTTCGACAGGTCCCAATCAGCCCCAGCATTTT. The chain recombines TRBV30 with TRBJ1-5; possible D gene TRBD1, 6 bases. Germline V gene sequence: CDR1 GTSNPN, CDR2 SVGIG (reference sequence). The CDR3 loop spans 14 amino acids.

A remark on this clonotype: A much larger clone differs from this one at a single base, so this may be a read error. This CDR3 fails to terminate in the conserved phenylalanine or tryptophan, so it likely reflects a read error. The CDR3 spells CASVDRGGAGVYNEQFL. The DNA for the CDR3 is TGTGCCAGCGTTGATCGAGGGGGGGCAGGAGTATACAATGAGCAGTTCTTA. The gene calls are TRBV6-2 or TRBV6-3 and TRBJ2-1, with a weak D call TRBD2 (7 bases). The germline V and J ends were trimmed by 8 bases and 4 bases, with 24 bases remaining between them. The CDR3 is 17 amino acids. Germline values: CDR1 MNHEY, CDR2 SVGEGT.